The rows below give T cell receptor beta chains drawn from one sample of a study of vaccination effects on CD4 cells after COVID-19. Antigens for these TCRs are unknown. Some clones are missing from TCRdb's copy, which holds only in-frame ones; the method was immunoSEQ multiplex PCR. The sample consists of just under 65,000 clones, over 70% of them appearing once. The specimen was CD4+ T cells from PBMCs cultured with HCoV-OC43 spike peptides, collected before COVID-19 vaccination. The receptors originated from a human donor who received a COVID-19 vaccine. CDR3s include the opening cysteine and the closing phenylalanine or tryptophan. Size tells how often a clone was seen (once, few, many) or the class of an expanded clone, and some rows leave it out.

v_call cdr3_length clone_size cdr3_aa
TRBV13 14 . CASRPRGRDTEAFF
TRBV28 15 . CASSLGGQIIYGYTF
TRBV5-1 16 . CASTGTVSANTGELFF
TRBV7-6 14 . CASSLAGNNSPLHF
TRBV30 14 . CAVTSRGLGQPQHF
TRBV30 12 . CAWSLQAGPQHF
TRBV19 16 . CASSSRTSGGKDTQYF
TRBV9 16 once CASSAYRMRSYNEQFF
TRBV24-1 13 . CAIGGRGSNEQFF
TRBV5-1 15 . CASSLEVTGANEQFF
TRBV7-3 13 once CASSLRQGETQYF
TRBV9 16 . CASSRQGQGSGNTIYF
TRBV7-3 12 . CASSSANTEAFF
TRBV5-6 14 . CASRSKRGADTQYF
TRBV6-5 14 . CASRRDRTATEAFF
TRBV6-5 13 . CASSYTGNYGYTF
TRBV6-5 15 . CASRRDGATNEKLFF
TRBV5-1 16 few CASSGDSFATNEKLFF
TRBV5-5 16 . CASSLRDSGRHYGYTF
TRBV2 14 once CASSGQGKQETQYF
TRBV19 15 . CASSPILSGAGELFF
TRBV15 16 once CATSRDTAGGGGEQFF
TRBV7-9 16 few CASSPGWQYSNQPQHF
TRBV10-3 19 . CAISVSASGGLPRFNEQFF
TRBV7-3 12 . CASSPAGGEQFF
TRBV4-1 16 once CASSPEQRRANYGYTF
TRBV20-1 10 . CSATNREAFF
TRBV7-2 13 few CASSRTGGDGYTF
TRBV30 12 . CAWSQGKGGYTF
TRBV30 10 . CAWSDSKAFF
TRBV5-5 17 . CASSWGLAGGTADTQYF
TRBV5-1 13 few CASSLVATGELFF
TRBV7-2 15 . CASSVWTGGIGEQFF
TRBV12-3/TRBV12-4 12 . CASSQGRETQYF
TRBV7-9 17 . CASSPLGQGSTKNIQYF
TRBV7-7 13 . CASSLGPADTQYF
TRBV18 16 few CASSPEGPYSNQPQHF
TRBV18 17 . CASSQSITSEGMDTQYF
TRBV27 13 . CASSSLTGREQFF
TRBV19 14 . CASNPRGSNEKLFF
TRBV5-1 16 few CASSLDSGSITDTQYF
TRBV19 12 . CATLDRNYGYTF
TRBV3-1/TRBV3-2 14 . CASKRQGWLETQYF
TRBV28 15 . CASSLKGAGNQPQHF
TRBV9 18 . CASSAGTSGGAGTDTQYF
TRBV9 16 . CASSVTLGDTGNTIYF
TRBV3-1/TRBV3-2 15 . CASSQVFSGRYGYTF
TRBV3-1/TRBV3-2 12 . CAGHRGCSPLHF
TRBV2 13 many CASRQGASQPQHF
TRBV21-1 17 few CASSQKAQAPKGTEAFF
TRBV11-2 11 . CASSHTDTQYF